These T cell receptor beta chains were read from a single sample in a study of cytomegalovirus exposure and HLA in healthy donors. This table comes from immunoSEQ multiplex PCR, and its TCRdb copy is limited to in-frame clones, with some not included. The data contain 200,000 or so clones, 80% to 85% of them singletons. Sequenced sample: PBMCs. The receptor source for this set is a woman in her forties or fifties in good health and CMV-seropositive. Both conserved end residues are part of each CDR3.

V gene	CDR3 length	J gene	CDR3 protein
TRBV19	14	TRBJ1-1	CASSVLTGNTEAFF
TRBV10-3	13	TRBJ2-2	CAIGGRGTGEPFF
TRBV7-9	13	TRBJ1-2	CASSLGQGDGYTF
TRBV28	11	TRBJ2-5	CASSLMEAQYF
TRBV19	13	TRBJ1-5	CASQGYSNQPQHF
TRBV5-4	12	TRBJ1-2	CASSLGQNGYTF
TRBV7-2	12	TRBJ2-3	CASSPFTDTQYF
TRBV2	11	TRBJ2-1	CASSRYHEQFF
TRBV27	16	TRBJ2-7	CASSPPTSGRVYEQYF
TRBV7-8	14	TRBJ2-5	CASSHRGTQETQYF
TRBV5-5	16	TRBJ2-5	CASSLAPMGGQETQYF
TRBV4-1	14	TRBJ2-1	CASSQAAGRNEQFF
TRBV27	13	TRBJ2-7	CASSRESSYEQYF
TRBV7-9	15	TRBJ2-1	CASSLHGSSYNEQFF
TRBV7-2	14	TRBJ2-2	CASSSGLANGELFF
TRBV15	13	TRBJ1-2	CATSAPGGNGYTF
TRBV10-3	16	TRBJ2-2	CAITGGQGANTGELFF
TRBV7-9	13	TRBJ2-5	CSSILLTGETQYF
TRBV5-6	13	TRBJ1-2	CASSLLQGDGYTF
TRBV14	13	TRBJ2-2	CASRRQNTGELFF
TRBV2	13	TRBJ2-3	CASTAGHTDTQYF
TRBV5-6	15	TRBJ1-4	CASSLQSGEGEKLFF
TRBV19	15	TRBJ2-1	CASSPSGTSYNEQFF
TRBV28	16	TRBJ2-1	CASSPQTSGNGVEQFF
TRBV5-1	14	TRBJ2-1	CASSLDSWLNEQFF
TRBV28	14	TRBJ2-5	CASSLTGGQETQYF
TRBV29-1	13	TRBJ1-1	CSVEPGPGAEAFF
TRBV5-6	14	TRBJ1-4	CASRKGLSNEKLFF
TRBV7-2	12	TRBJ2-3	CASSFLRATQYF
TRBV7-8	16	TRBJ2-3	CASSLGQRGRTDTQYF
TRBV6-5	15	TRBJ1-6	CASSYRGLYNSPLHF
TRBV19	17	TRBJ2-3	CASSTRLAVRGTDTQYF
TRBV7-2	17	TRBJ2-5	CASSLHVGLAVQETQYF
TRBV12-5	17	TRBJ2-4	CASGLVGKQGAGNIQYF
TRBV11-3	14	TRBJ2-1	CASSYRYPESEQFF
TRBV27	15	TRBJ2-7	CASRPTGGGLYEQYF
TRBV10-3	17	TRBJ2-3	CAISEGLAGSSTDTQYF
TRBV18	16	TRBJ1-5	CASSPLGQGSNQPQHF
TRBV6-5	14	TRBJ2-7	CASSQGDTAYEQYF
TRBV2	12	TRBJ1-2	CASKQGTYGYTF
TRBV5-4	17	TRBJ2-1	CASSLETSGGDYNEQFF
TRBV10-2	16	TRBJ2-6	CASSAGVGTGANVLTF
TRBV7-2	15	TRBJ2-7	CASSFSTGGNYEQYF
TRBV19	12	TRBJ1-3	CASSFRTGAIYF
TRBV5-1	16	TRBJ2-2	CASSSRQGSIAGELFF
TRBV5-1	15	TRBJ2-1	CASSLGVSSYNEQFF
TRBV29-1	12	TRBJ2-7	CSVTGGLREQYF
TRBV7-8	15	TRBJ2-5	CASTPRTNQQETQYF
TRBV27	13	TRBJ2-7	CASGRAGEDEQYF
TRBV6-1	16	TRBJ1-3	CASSEEEGHSGNTIYF
TRBV11-2	15	TRBJ2-1	CASSLDNPTRHKQFF
TRBV10-1	15	TRBJ1-1	CASSESLGHNTEAFF
TRBV5-1	14	TRBJ1-2	CASSLDGQGYGYTF
TRBV5-1	16	TRBJ2-3	CASRERTSVNTDTQYF
TRBV28	12	TRBJ2-4	CASSLNGNSQYF
TRBV29-1	14	TRBJ1-1	CSVVEGTMNTEAFF